Below, 12 T cell receptor beta chains from the same sample are listed, as sequenced in a study of blood T cell repertoires in COVID-19. The assay was immunoSEQ multiplex PCR, and TCRdb's table has in-frame clones only and misses some. This sample has about 240,000 clones, with 85% found just once. Source material: peripheral blood. These receptors were taken from a woman aged 60-70 years with active or convalescent COVID-19.

This clone was seen only a few times. This sequence joins TRBV3-1 (or the pseudogene TRBV3-2) and TRBJ1-2; the match to TRBD1 covers 10 bases. The length of the CDR3 is 14 residues. V lost 5 bases to trimming and J lost 3 bases; unmatched junction nucleotides: 3. The germline V gene encodes CDR1 LGHDT and CDR2 YNNKEL (reference sequence). Here the CDR3 DNA reads TGTGCCAGCAGCGGCGGGACAGGGGACTATGGCTACACCTTC. It translates to CASSGGTGDYGYTF.

The CDR3 coding sequence is TGTGCCAGCACACTAGCGGTCTACAATGAGCAGTTCTTC. Protein product: CASTLAVYNEQFF. V and J are TRBV12-3 or TRBV12-4 and TRBJ2-1, with 8 nucleotides matching TRBD2. The CDR3 contains 13 residues. J lost 3 bases, V lost 7 bases, and 2 bases had no gene match.

J is TRBJ1-1 and V is TRBV6-2 or TRBV6-3; TRBD1 might be the D (6 bases). Trimming took 6 bases from V and 6 from J, leaving 14 bases between them. The CDR3 is 13 amino acids. Germline values: CDR1 MNHEY, CDR2 SVGEGT. The CDR3, as DNA: TGTGCCAGCAGCACACTACAGGGCTCTGAAGCTTTCTTT. It is translated as CASSTLQGSEAFF.

Only one count was recorded for this clone. The J gene is TRBJ2-5, the V gene TRBV27; TRBD1 aligns across 7 bases. The CDR3 has 14 residues. CDR1 is MNHEY and CDR2 is SMNVEV in the germline V gene (reference sequence). After removal of 1 base from V and 4 bases from J, the junction contained 3 bases not matched to a gene. CDR3 sequence reads: CASSLWSGGETQYF. CDR3 sequence (DNA): TGTGCCAGCAGTTTATGGTCAGGGGGAGAGACCCAGTACTTC.

This clone appeared a single time. The chain links TRBV5-4 to TRBJ2-3, with TRBD2 matching 11 bases. J lost 3 bases, V lost 4 bases, and 4 bases had no gene match. The CDR3 sequence is 15 residues long. Germline CDR1 and CDR2: SGHNT and YYREEE (reference sequence). DNA for the CDR3: TGTGCCAGCAGCGAGGGACTAGCGGTAACAGATACGCAGTATTTT. It encodes CASSEGLAVTDTQYF.

The V gene is TRBV10-1, the J gene TRBJ2-1, with 9 nucleotides matching TRBD1. The V gene end was trimmed by 3 bases and the J gene end by 3 bases; junction bases not matched to a gene: 3. The CDR3 runs to 15 residues. Germline V gene sequence: CDR1 WNHNN, CDR2 SYGVQD (reference sequence). This chain's CDR3 is CASSEWGQGYNEQFF. CDR3 in DNA: TGCGCCAGCAGTGAATGGGGACAGGGCTACAATGAGCAGTTCTTC.

The sample holds one count of this clone. This chain uses TRBV5-1 with TRBJ1-3; a weak D match, TRBD1 (5 bases). The V end was cut by 4 bases, the J end by 3 bases, with 14 bases between. Germline lookup yields CDR1 SGHRS and CDR2 YFSETQ. The CDR3 is 15 residues long. In DNA form, the CDR3 reads TGCGCCAGCAGCCCCTTCGGGGGAATTGGAAACACCATATATTTT. Translation gives CASSPFGGIGNTIYF.

This sequence joins TRBV29-1 and TRBJ1-1, with D perhaps matching TRBD1 (5 bases). CDR1 and CDR2 (germline): SQVTM, ANQGSEA. The CDR3 has 19 residues. Trimming left V 1 base short and J 4 bases short, with 28 bases between. This CDR3 reads CSVEVHPRRRGVVITEAFF. CDR3 nucleotides: TGCAGCGTTGAAGTGCATCCTCGGAGAAGGGGTGTGGTGATCACTGAAGCTTTCTTT.

About this clone: This sample also contains other DNA sequences that code for the same CDR3. The chain carries TRBV29-1 and TRBJ2-4; the D is unclear. Germline CDR1 SQVTM, CDR2 ANQGSEA. Trimming took off 2 bases at V and 1 base at J, with 6 bases between the two ends. CDR3 size: 13 residues. This CDR3 is CSVERLAKNIQYF. DNA for the CDR3: TGCAGCGTTGAACGTCTGGCCAAAAACATTCAGTACTTC.

The chain is built from TRBV12-5 and TRBJ2-1; D perhaps matches TRBD2 (5 bases). Per the germline V gene, CDR1 is LGHNT and CDR2 is FRNRAP. This CDR3 region has 15 residues. V was trimmed by 1 base and J by 7 bases, leaving 14 bases between them. CDR3 amino acids: CASGLEGVPRNEQFF. DNA for the CDR3: TGTGCTAGTGGTTTGGAGGGAGTTCCTCGAAATGAGCAGTTCTTC.

This chain connects TRBV5-1 to TRBJ2-6; weak D call: TRBD1 (6 bases). V shed 5 bases and J shed 1 base, with 10 bases lying between them. Looked up from germline, CDR1 is SGHRS and CDR2 is YFSETQ. CDR3 length: 15 amino acids. This CDR3 is CASRNTGSGANVLTF. CDR3 DNA sequence: TGCGCCAGCAGGAACACAGGGTCTGGGGCCAACGTCCTGACTTTC.

The chain is built from TRBV3-1 (or the pseudogene TRBV3-2) and TRBJ2-1; D is possibly TRBD1 (6 bases). The CDR3 is made up of 16 amino acids. The germline V gene encodes CDR1 LGHDT and CDR2 YNNKEL (reference sequence). V was trimmed by 5 bases and J by 4 bases, leaving 18 bases between them. CDR3 in amino acids: CASSGGPLGGYNEQFF. In DNA form, the CDR3 reads TGTGCCAGCAGCGGCGGACCTCTAGGGGGTTACAATGAGCAGTTCTTC.